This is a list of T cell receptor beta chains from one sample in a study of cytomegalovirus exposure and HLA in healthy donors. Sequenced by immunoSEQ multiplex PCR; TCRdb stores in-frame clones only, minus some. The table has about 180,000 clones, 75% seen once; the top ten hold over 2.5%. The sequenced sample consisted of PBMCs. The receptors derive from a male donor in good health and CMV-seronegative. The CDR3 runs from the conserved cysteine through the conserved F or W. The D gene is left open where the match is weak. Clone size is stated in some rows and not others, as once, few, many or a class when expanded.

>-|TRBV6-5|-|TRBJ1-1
TGTGCCAGCAGTTCGAACTCTGAAGCTTTCTTT
CASSSNSEAFF
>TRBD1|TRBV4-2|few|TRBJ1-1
TGTGCCAGCAGCACTCCGGGACAGGGGCTTTCCCCAGCTTTCTTT
CASSTPGQGLSPAFF
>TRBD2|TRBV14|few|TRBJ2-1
TGTGCCAGCAGCCCCCTAGCGGGGGCGGGGAATGAGCAGTTCTTC
CASSPLAGAGNEQFF
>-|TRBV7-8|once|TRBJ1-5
TGTGCCAGCGACCAGGGACATAGCAATCAGCCCCAGCATTTT
CASDQGHSNQPQHF
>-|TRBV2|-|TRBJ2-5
TGTGCCAGCAGAGTACAGGGAATTGGAGAGACCCAGTACTTC
CASRVQGIGETQYF
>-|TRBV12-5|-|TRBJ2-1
TGTGCTAGTGGTTTGGCCGACAGACCCTACAATGAGCAGTTCTTC
CASGLADRPYNEQFF
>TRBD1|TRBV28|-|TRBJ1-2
TGTGCCAGCAGTACGGACTTAACAGGGGGCCTTTACCACTATGGCTACACCTTC
CASSTDLTGGLYHYGYTF
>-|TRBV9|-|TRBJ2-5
TGTGCCAGCAGCCTCACGGGAGAGACCCAGTACTTC
CASSLTGETQYF
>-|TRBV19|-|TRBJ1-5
TGTGCCAGTACCCCTGGGCAGGGAGGTAATCAGCCCCAGCATTTT
CASTPGQGGNQPQHF
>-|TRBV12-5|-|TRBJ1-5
TGTGCTAGTGGTTTGGAAGGGACTGACGGTTGGCCCCAGCATTTT
CASGLEGTDGWPQHF
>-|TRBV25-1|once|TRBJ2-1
TGTGCCAGCAGTGAATGGGCCGACAATGAGCAGTTCTTC
CASSEWADNEQFF
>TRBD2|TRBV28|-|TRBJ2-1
TGTGCCAGCAGTCTAGCGGGAGGGCCCGGGAATGAGCAGTTCTTC
CASSLAGGPGNEQFF
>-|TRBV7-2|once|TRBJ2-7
TGTGCCAGCAGCTTAGGCGGAGGGGCCTACGAGCAGTACTTC
CASSLGGGAYEQYF
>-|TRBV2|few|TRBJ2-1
TGTGCCAGCAGTTTCGGACTCCACAATGAGCAGTTCTTC
CASSFGLHNEQFF
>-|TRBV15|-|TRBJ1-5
TGTGCCACCAGCAGAGATCTGAGGGGAGGTCAGCCCCAGCATTTT
CATSRDLRGGQPQHF
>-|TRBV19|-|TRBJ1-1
TGTGCCAGTAGTCCACTTTTAGAGGTCCGGAACACTGAAGCTTTCTTT
CASSPLLEVRNTEAFF
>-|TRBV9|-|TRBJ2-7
TGTGCCAGCAGCGGGGGGGACAGTTCCTACGAGCAGTACTTC
CASSGGDSSYEQYF
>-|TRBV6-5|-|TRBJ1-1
TGTGCCAGCAGTTACTCGGGGGGTCCTGAAGCTTTCTTT
CASSYSGGPEAFF
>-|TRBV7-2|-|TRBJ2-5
TGTGCCAGCAGCTTACTGGAGACCCAGTACTTC
CASSLLETQYF
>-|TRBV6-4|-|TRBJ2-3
TGTGCCAGCAGTGAACTCCGGAACAGAACAAATTTTACGCAGTATTTT
CASSELRNRTNFTQYF
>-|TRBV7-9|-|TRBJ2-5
TGTGCCAGCAGCCCGTTTAAAGAGACCCAGTACTTC
CASSPFKETQYF
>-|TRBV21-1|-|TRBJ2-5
TGTGCCAGCAACCTACGCGGAGTCAAAGAGACCCAGTACTTC
CASNLRGVKETQYF
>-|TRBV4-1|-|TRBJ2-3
TGCGCCAGCAGCCAAGAGGGGGTACAGGGAAGGACAGATACGCAGTATTTT
CASSQEGVQGRTDTQYF
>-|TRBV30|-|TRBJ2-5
TGTGCCTGGAGTACAGGGAGAGAGACCCAGTACTTC
CAWSTGRETQYF
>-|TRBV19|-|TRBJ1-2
TGTGCCAGTAGTCCCCTCGGGCAGGGCGGGGGTAACTATGGCTACACCTTC
CASSPLGQGGGNYGYTF
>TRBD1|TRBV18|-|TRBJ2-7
TGTGCCAGCTCAGAGACTACAGGGGCCGCCTACGAGCAGTACTTC
CASSETTGAAYEQYF
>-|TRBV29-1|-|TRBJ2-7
TGCAGCGCCGTGGACAGACTAACCGACGAGCAGTACTTC
CSAVDRLTDEQYF
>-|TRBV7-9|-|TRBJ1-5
TGTGCCAGCAGCAACGGGCAGGGCTACAATCAGCCCCAGCATTTT
CASSNGQGYNQPQHF
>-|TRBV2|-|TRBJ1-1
TGCAGCGGCCAGGGGATTTCCACTGAAGCTTTCTTT
CSGQGISTEAFF
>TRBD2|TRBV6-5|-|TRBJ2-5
TGTGCCAGCAGTTTAAGGACTAGCGAACAAGAGACCCAGTACTTC
CASSLRTSEQETQYF
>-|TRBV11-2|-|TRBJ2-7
TGTGCCAGCAGCTCCTTCTCGGACATGATCTACGAGCAGTACTTC
CASSSFSDMIYEQYF